One sample yielded the 9 T cell receptor beta chains listed below, sequenced in a study of yellow fever vaccine responses in identical twins. MiXCR, run by TCRdb on the RT-PCR reads, gives a single entry per CDR3 protein. The table shows more than 2,500 distinct CDR3 sequences, with just under 90% occurring only once. Specimen: T cells from blood (PBMCs), unsorted or a sorted subset (not recorded which), collected before or after yellow fever vaccination (not recorded which). These receptors were collected from a female donor who received the yellow fever vaccine.

The rearrangement links TRBV4-1 to TRBJ1-2; D is perhaps TRBD1 (6 bases). The ends were cut back, 4 bases at V and 4 bases at J, with 16 bases in the middle. Germline V lookup: CDR1 MGHRA, CDR2 YSYEKL. The CDR3 has 15 amino acids. The CDR3 is CASSLRGGEVYGYTF. The CDR3 bases are TGCGCCAGCAGCCTAAGGGGGGGGGAGGTCTATGGCTACACCTTC.

The chain carries TRBV11-1 and TRBJ1-1; D unclear. The CDR3 spans 16 residues. Germline V gene lookup returns CDR1 SGHAT and CDR2 FQDESV (reference sequence). Trimming took off 0 bases at V and 1 base at J, with 12 bases between the two ends. The CDR3 DNA reads TGTGCCAGCAGCTTAGCCCCGGGGAGGACGAACACTGAAGCTTTCTTT. It translates to CASSLAPGRTNTEAFF.

V gene TRBV15 combines with J gene TRBJ1-1; D is possibly TRBD1 (6 bases). CDR1 is LNHNV and CDR2 is YYDKDF in the germline V gene (reference sequence). The CDR3 is made up of 14 amino acids. Trimming took off 2 bases at V and 0 bases at J, with 7 bases between the two ends. The CDR3 protein is CATSRQGMNTEAFF. In DNA, the CDR3 is TGTGCCACCAGCAGACAGGGGATGAACACTGAAGCTTTCTTT.

The chain has TRBV11-2 and TRBJ2-7; 7 positions match TRBD2. The germline V gene has CDR1 SGHAT and CDR2 FQNNGV. V trimming: 0 bases; J trimming: 0 bases; junction bases outside the gene matches: 5. The CDR3 is 16 residues long. The CDR3 loop reads CASSLDGRELSYEQYF. The CDR3 DNA sequence: TGTGCCAGCAGCTTAGATGGGCGGGAGCTCTCCTACGAGCAGTACTTC.

V usage is TRBV12-5 and J usage is TRBJ1-1; 10 bases map to TRBD1. The ends lost 7 bases at V and 10 bases at J; junction bases unmatched: 9. Germline V gene lookup returns CDR1 LGHNT and CDR2 FRNRAP. The CDR3 is 13 residues long. CDR3 bases: TGTGCTAGTGCCGCGGTCGGGACAGGGGTAGCTTTCTTT. Translated: CASAAVGTGVAFF.

This clonotype has only a few counts. This sequence joins TRBV4-1 and TRBJ1-2, with 8 nucleotides matching TRBD1. The CDR3 extends over 15 amino acids. In germline, CDR1 is MGHRA, CDR2 YSYEKL. V was clipped by 0 bases and J by 4 bases; unmatched bases: 4. Written as DNA, the CDR3 is TGCGCCAGCAGCCAAGACTGGACAGGGACCTATGGCTACACCTTC. Translating gives CASSQDWTGTYGYTF.

The J gene is TRBJ2-2, the V gene TRBV5-1, with D hard to call. Between the trimmed V and J ends, which lost 0 bases and 4 bases, there was a span of 7 bases. The CDR3 covers 14 residues. Germline assignment: CDR1 SGHRS and CDR2 YFSETQ. As DNA, the CDR3 is TGCGCCAGCAGCTTGGGCTTTTTCACCGGGGAGCTGTTTTTT. Translated, it gives CASSLGFFTGELFF.

The chain is built from TRBV2 and TRBJ2-3; no clear D. The germline V gene encodes CDR1 SNHLY and CDR2 FYNNEI. The germline V and J ends were trimmed by 3 bases and 5 bases, with 9 bases remaining between them. There are 13 residues in the CDR3. In DNA form, the CDR3 reads TGTGCCAGCAGTGATAATCAGCTAGATACGCAGTATTTT. Amino acid sequence: CASSDNQLDTQYF.

The genes are TRBV12-3 or TRBV12-4 and TRBJ2-5; 7 nucleotides agree with TRBD2. The CDR3 contains 14 residues. V gave up 5 bases and J gave up 2 bases; unmatched junction bases: 5. CDR3: CASSQGLSQETQYF. As DNA, the CDR3 is TGTGCCAGCAGTCAGGGACTATCACAAGAGACCCAGTACTTC.